This entry describes one T cell receptor beta chain. Its antigen has not been determined. Relative to the germline gene, one junction end is altered; a read error may explain this. The entry originates in a study of blood T cell repertoires in COVID-19 (TCRdb year 2020). Concerning the study at large: The collaborator samples originated in the United States, Italy and Spain and spanned the acute and convalescent phases of COVID-19. The prospective study material was composed of cDNA or gDNA derived from T cells, B-cell-depleted T cells, or PBMCs. Nearly every sample came with metadata listing a de-identified subject ID, COVID-19 status, age in years and sex. Deeply sampled blood TCRbeta repertoires from subjects exposed to, actively infected with, or recovered from COVID-19 were included in the dataset. Where available, HLA class I and class II types were obtained from metadata supplied by the sample provider rather than from assay-based typing. The repertoires were released in a freely available public database intended as a resource for research on the immune response to SARS-CoV-2. Samples were obtained from the ongoing ImmuneRACE study (first 160 participants) and from 1,000 to 1,500 subjects provided by 6 global collaborators. Results the study describes overall, beyond this receptor: The quantity of clinical and demographic metadata differed by source and by participant and was supplied without curation.

TCRbeta CDR3 regions were amplified from genomic DNA using the immunoSEQ Assay, a bias-controlled multiplex PCR. In the authors' own workflow: The number of nucleated cells in each sample was estimated by amplification of reference gene primers within the assay. To quantify the absolute abundance of each unique TCRbeta CDR3 rearrangement, sequence reads were collapsed and filtered. For each sample, productive Simpson clonality was calculated by taking the square root of Simpson's diversity index across productive rearrangements. Here the immuneACCESS table is served through TCRdb, limited to in-frame sequences with V and J called. Missing clones are a known gap in these copies; in checked studies unresolved V genes cover under half, and the rest lacks a known reason. The V and J calls and clone size are taken from that table; D and trimming were inferred from the DNA. Present in this sample are around 200,000 clones, roughly 86% of which were seen just once. In total, the top ten clones hold under 2% of the sample.

The collaborating institutions used their own protocols to collect whole blood in K2EDTA tubes. For TCRbeta analysis, collaborator samples were shipped as frozen whole blood, as isolated PBMCs, or as DNA extracted from either sample type. CDR1 and CDR2 are drawn from the germline V gene (reference sequence): SSHAT, FNYEAQ. The CDR3 spans 14 residues, from the cysteine through the phenylalanine. Only the CDR3 DNA is retained, 42 bases long and in frame from the first base. Input material: peripheral blood. Recombination joined TRBV7-7 with TRBJ2-5, with TRBD2 tentatively as D gene (5 bases match). The sequence was obtained from a man between 18 and 29 years old with active or convalescent COVID-19. The DNA sequence reads TGTGCTAGCAGCTTAGGTAGCGTCCAAGAGACCCAGTACTTC. This codes for CASSLGSVQETQYF.